These 2 T cell receptor beta chains were sequenced from one sample in a study of T cell responses to AZD1222 COVID-19 vaccine. Data came from immunoSEQ multiplex PCR; TCRdb stores just in-frame clones and leaves some out. The top ten clones hold roughly 5% of a sample with approximately 130,000 clones, less than 95% of them seen once. Source: peripheral blood, taken on day 0 of AZD1222 vaccination. The receptors were sampled from an adult in good health.

This clone showed up just once. This chain connects TRBV3-1 (or the pseudogene TRBV3-2) to TRBJ1-4, with 8 bases matching TRBD1. The CDR3 sequence is 19 residues long. The J segment lost 2 bases and the V segment lost 3 bases, leaving 14 bases of the junction unmatched. Per the germline V gene, CDR1 is LGHDT and CDR2 is YNNKEL (reference sequence). This chain's CDR3 is CASSQGRGRVLRTNEKLFF. The CDR3 nucleotides are TGTGCCAGCAGCCAGGGCAGGGGGCGAGTTCTCCGCACTAATGAAAAACTGTTTTTT.

The chain is built from TRBV7-9 and TRBJ1-1; 8 bases fit TRBD1. The CDR3 sequence is 14 residues long. CDR1 SEHNR and CDR2 FQNEAQ come from the germline V gene (reference sequence). With 4 bases clipped from V and 5 bases from J, the junction kept 6 bases outside the gene matches. CDR3 sequence reads: CASSSSTGGTEAFF. The CDR3 DNA is TGTGCCAGCAGCTCATCTACAGGGGGTACTGAAGCTTTCTTT.